This TCR beta chain was observed in a study of OX40 agonist ivuxolimab in advanced cancers. In terms of the full investigation: Ivuxolimab was an agonistic, fully human IgG2 monoclonal antibody directed against OX40 (CD134), a costimulatory receptor. Intravenous ivuxolimab was administered to patients every 2 weeks at six dose levels: 0.01, 0.1, 0.3, 1.5, 3 and 10 mg/kg. Among the 50 to 55 dose-escalation patients, about 19 had hepatocellular carcinoma, some 15 melanoma, 9 renal cell carcinoma and 9 head and neck cancer. In the dose-escalation cohort, approximately 80% of patients were male, and the mean age was 60 years with a range of roughly 20 to 85. Patients were allowed to have had prior anti-PD-1, anti-PD-L1 or anti-CTLA-4 therapy, and 40% of the dose-escalation patients had previously received checkpoint inhibitors. Partial responses were achieved by three dose-escalation patients, of whom one had hepatocellular carcinoma and two had cutaneous melanoma. The purpose of peripheral TCRbeta sequencing was to test whether ivuxolimab changed TCR sequence diversity and led to clonal T-cell expansion. The paper describes the monotherapy dose-escalation part (N of about 47 patients) of the phase I trial of ivuxolimab. Study-wide conclusions, independent of this receptor: After ivuxolimab, CD8+ T cells had more expanded clones than CD4+ T cells on average. Partial responders in the 0.1-3.0 mg/kg groups had among the lowest normalized peripheral clonal expansion, especially among CD8+ T cells. The antigen specificity of the clonally expanded peripheral T cells was not determined. At doses from 0.1 to 3.0 mg/kg, clonal expansion was seen in both CD4+ and CD8+ blood T cells between baseline and week 6. Low levels of normalized T-cell clonal expansion were also seen in some nonresponding patients.

A remark on this clone: It has no known antigen specificity. No base quality information exists; no much larger clone differs at one position.

To sequence the TCRbeta CDR3 region, genomic DNA was isolated from the sorted cells. The immunoSEQ Assay was used for sequencing of TCRbeta CDR3 regions. This immuneACCESS table, as held by TCRdb, lists in-frame sequences with V and J called but not all clones. Of the missing ones, under half trace to an unresolved V gene in checked studies; the others have no known cause. Present in this sample are tens of thousands of clones, about 93% of which were seen just once. The ten largest clones capture around 0.4% of the sample. V is clipped by 1 base and J by 3 bases, and the sequence between their germline boundaries is 7 bases long. Reading the germline V gene gives CDR1 KGHSH and CDR2 LQKENI. Including the terminal cysteine and phenylalanine, the CDR3 comprises 14 residues. Only CDR3 DNA is held: 42 bases, read in frame from base 1. Patients with autoimmune disease history or receiving systemic immunosuppression were excluded from the trial. In every dose cohort, peripheral blood was drawn for TCR sequencing at baseline, cycle 4 day 1, and cycle 7 day 1. The samples were drawn from a first-in-human, open-label, multicenter phase I dose-escalation trial of ivuxolimab. Adults with locally advanced or metastatic melanoma, renal cell, hepatocellular, or head and neck squamous cell carcinoma were enrolled in the trial. Before TCR sequencing, CD4+ T cells and CD8+ T cells from peripheral blood were sorted into separate populations.

This sequence originates from an adult with an advanced solid tumor such as melanoma, head and neck, liver or kidney cancer. The V gene is TRBV18 and the J gene is TRBJ1-5; too little of a D gene remains to name it. The sequencing here drew on CD4+ or CD8+ T cells sorted from blood, taken in a trial of the OX40 agonist ivuxolimab. The CDR3 region has the sequence CASSPQGHNQPQHF. The DNA sequence follows: TGTGCCAGCTCACCACAGGGCCACAATCAGCCCCAGCATTTT.